This is a list of T cell receptor beta chains from one sample in a study of T-cell reconstitution after alpha-beta-depleted transplantation in children. TCRdb ran MiXCR on the PCR reads and lists one entry per CDR3 protein. Of about 22,000 distinct CDR3 sequences in the sample, roughly 11% were seen once. The sample in question was PBMCs from the stem cell graft donor, obtained from the stem cell graft. Receptors were obtained from a human donor who donated a stem cell graft to a child with chronic granulomatous disease. The CDR3 runs from the conserved cysteine through the conserved F or W. A D gene is named only where the DNA matches it firmly. Where a row states a size, it is once, few, many or the class of an expanded clone; other rows omit it.

abundance,v_gene,j_gene,d_gene,CDR3aa,CDR3nt
many,TRBV3-1,TRBJ2-1,NA,CASSQDKIGNEQFF,TGTGCCAGCAGCCAAGATAAGATAGGGAATGAGCAGTTCTTC
NA,TRBV24-1,TRBJ2-7,NA,CATSAGYEQYF,TGTGCCACAAGTGCCGGGTACGAGCAGTACTTC
many,TRBV5-1,TRBJ2-5,TRBD1,CASSEVRQGGTQYF,TGCGCCAGCAGCGAGGTTCGACAGGGTGGGACCCAGTACTTC
many,TRBV12-3/TRBV12-4,TRBJ1-1,NA,CASSLKGGTEAFF,TGTGCCAGCAGTTTAAAGGGGGGCACTGAAGCTTTCTTT
many,TRBV7-3,TRBJ2-1,NA,CASSLGIAAPDEQFF,TGTGCCAGCAGCTTGGGAATAGCGGCCCCGGATGAGCAGTTCTTC
many,TRBV11-2,TRBJ2-7,NA,CASSSYTVTREQYF,TGTGCCAGCAGCTCGTACACGGTGACGAGGGAGCAGTACTTC
many,TRBV20-1,TRBJ2-2,NA,CSARVDHGSGELFF,TGCAGTGCTAGAGTCGACCACGGGTCCGGGGAGCTGTTTTTT
few,TRBV9,TRBJ1-4,NA,CASSPGGGEGEKLFF,TGTGCCAGCAGCCCCGGGGGGGGGGAAGGTGAAAAACTGTTTTTT
many,TRBV7-2,TRBJ1-4,TRBD1,CASSFTVLQGATNEKLFF,TGTGCCAGCAGCTTTACGGTTCTGCAGGGGGCAACTAATGAAAAACTGTTTTTT
many,TRBV5-1,TRBJ1-6,NA,CASSEDRVNSPLHF,TGCGCCAGCAGCGAGGACAGAGTAAATTCACCCCTCCACTTT
many,TRBV12-3/TRBV12-4,TRBJ1-4,NA,CASSLKEKLFF,TGTGCCAGCAGTTTGAAAGAAAAACTGTTTTTT
many,TRBV28,TRBJ1-1,TRBD1,CASTPGTAMNTEAFF,TGTGCCAGCACCCCCGGGACAGCCATGAACACTGAAGCTTTCTTT
NA,TRBV4-2,TRBJ2-1,NA,CASSNTRGDEQFF,TGTGCCAGCAGCAATACACGAGGGGATGAGCAGTTCTTC
many,TRBV7-2,TRBJ2-2,NA,CASSLSGANTGELFF,TGTGCCAGCAGCCTTAGCGGCGCGAACACCGGGGAGCTGTTTTTT
few,TRBV12-3/TRBV12-4,TRBJ2-4,TRBD2,CASSRGGGASDDYIQYF,TGTGCCAGCAGCCGCGGGGGGGGGGCTAGCGACGATTACATTCAGTACTTC
many,TRBV5-1,TRBJ1-2,TRBD1,CASRLLTGNYGYTF,TGCGCCAGCAGATTACTGACAGGGAACTATGGCTACACCTTC
many,TRBV20-1,TRBJ1-1,NA,CSASLHRNLRAEAFF,TGCAGTGCTAGCCTACACAGGAACCTTAGGGCTGAAGCTTTCTTT
many,TRBV5-1,TRBJ1-1,NA,CASSLDKITEAFF,TGCGCCAGCAGCTTGGATAAGATAACTGAAGCTTTCTTT
many,TRBV4-3,TRBJ1-6,NA,CASSQDPPGSPLHF,TGCGCCAGCAGCCAAGATCCCCCGGGTTCACCCCTCCACTTT
many,TRBV9,TRBJ2-7,NA,CASSVARAGSGYEQYF,TGTGCCAGCAGCGTAGCCCGGGCAGGGTCGGGCTACGAGCAGTACTTC
many,TRBV20-1,TRBJ2-5,NA,CSASSDSHTQETQYF,TGCAGTGCCTCATCGGACAGCCACACCCAAGAGACCCAGTACTTC
few,TRBV19,TRBJ2-7,TRBD2,CASSIASGDSYEQYF,TGTGCCAGTAGTATCGCTAGCGGGGACTCCTACGAGCAGTACTTC
NA,TRBV18,TRBJ1-4,NA,CASSLDSALVNEKLFF,TGTGCCAGCTCACTCGACAGTGCGCTTGTGAATGAAAAACTGTTTTTT
many,TRBV7-9,TRBJ2-3,NA,CASSPPRGRSTDTQYF,TGTGCCAGCAGCCCTCCTCGGGGGCGCAGCACAGATACGCAGTATTTT
many,TRBV27,TRBJ1-1,NA,CASSLLGAMNTEAFF,TGTGCCAGCAGTTTATTGGGGGCGATGAACACTGAAGCCTTCTTT
many,TRBV5-1,TRBJ2-3,NA,CASSIDSDTDTQYF,TGCGCCAGCAGCATTGACAGTGACACAGATACGCAGTATTTT
once,TRBV20-1,TRBJ2-1,TRBD1,CSAQTGQGSVNEQFF,TGCAGTGCTCAGACGGGACAGGGAAGTGTAAATGAGCAGTTCTTC
many,TRBV3-1,TRBJ2-2,NA,CASSQSPGYLNTGELFF,TGTGCCAGCAGCCAATCTCCGGGGTACCTTAACACCGGGGAGCTGTTTTTT
NA,TRBV7-2,TRBJ1-1,NA,CASSSPANTEAFF,TGTGCCAGCAGCTCCCCGGCGAACACTGAAGCTTTCTTT
many,TRBV27,TRBJ2-3,NA,CASSYDRGNTQYF,TGTGCCAGCAGTTATGACAGAGGAAATACGCAGTATTTT
many,TRBV7-8,TRBJ1-4,TRBD1,CASTREAGQGDEKLFF,TGTGCCAGCACGCGAGAAGCGGGACAGGGGGATGAAAAACTGTTTTTT
many,TRBV6-2/TRBV6-3,TRBJ1-1,NA,CASSWGLNTEAFF,TGTGCCAGCAGTTGGGGTTTGAACACTGAAGCTTTCTTT
NA,TRBV5-1,TRBJ2-3,NA,CASSLAPIADPSTDTQYF,TGCGCCAGCAGCTTGGCCCCTATAGCGGACCCTAGCACAGATACGCAGTATTTT
many,TRBV2,TRBJ1-5,TRBD1,CASKPDRGRNQPQHF,TGTGCCAGCAAACCGGACAGGGGACGCAATCAGCCCCAGCATTTT
many,TRBV11-1,TRBJ1-5,TRBD1,CASSLGLRDSSNQPQHF,TGTGCCAGCAGCCTAGGCCTCCGGGACAGTAGCAATCAGCCCCAGCATTTT
many,TRBV5-1,TRBJ2-1,TRBD1,CASSQRQGWGNEQFF,TGCGCCAGCAGCCAGAGACAGGGGTGGGGGAATGAGCAGTTCTTC
many,TRBV6-2/TRBV6-3,TRBJ2-7,TRBD2,CASSYSTKRDGRTSYEQYF,TGTGCCAGCAGTTACTCAACGAAGAGGGACGGGAGGACCTCCTACGAGCAGTACTTC
many,TRBV6-5,TRBJ2-1,TRBD1,CASSYYRGTGPNEQFF,TGTGCCAGCAGTTACTACAGGGGGACGGGTCCGAATGAGCAGTTCTTC
many,TRBV9,TRBJ2-1,NA,CASSVGFGGVRRNEQFF,TGTGCCAGCAGCGTAGGGTTTGGGGGAGTTCGTCGGAATGAGCAGTTCTTC
NA,TRBV5-1,TRBJ2-1,NA,CASSLGGVGVSEQFF,TGCGCCAGCAGCTTGGGAGGTGTAGGGGTCAGTGAGCAGTTCTTC
NA,TRBV2,TRBJ2-4,TRBD1,CASSRPGTGGLVAKNIQYF,TGTGCCAGCAGCCGACCGGGGACAGGGGGCTTGGTAGCCAAAAACATTCAGTACTTC
many,TRBV7-7,TRBJ2-2,NA,CASSLDGGTGELFF,TGTGCTAGCAGCTTAGATGGGGGCACCGGGGAGCTGTTTTTT
many,TRBV15,TRBJ1-1,TRBD1,CATSRAGTGNTEAFF,TGTGCCACCAGCAGAGCCGGGACAGGGAACACTGAAGCTTTCTTT
many,TRBV9,TRBJ2-7,NA,CASSVGGAEQYF,TGTGCCAGCAGCGTCGGAGGCGCCGAGCAGTACTTC
many,TRBV12-3/TRBV12-4,TRBJ2-3,NA,CASSPGYGADTQYF,TGTGCCAGCAGCCCCGGCTACGGGGCAGATACGCAGTATTTT
many,TRBV7-8,TRBJ2-2,NA,CASINGVTGELFF,TGTGCCAGCATTAACGGCGTAACCGGGGAGCTGTTTTTT
many,TRBV6-5,TRBJ2-1,NA,CASSYSQAYYNEQFF,TGTGCCAGCAGTTACTCACAGGCTTACTACAATGAGCAGTTCTTC
many,TRBV25-1,TRBJ2-7,TRBD2,CASSVSAGPSQEQYF,TGTGCCAGCAGTGTATCAGCGGGACCTTCCCAGGAGCAGTACTTC
many,TRBV7-8,TRBJ2-7,NA,CASGPRDGKVEQYF,TGTGCCAGCGGACCTAGGGACGGGAAGGTCGAGCAGTACTTC
NA,TRBV12-3/TRBV12-4,TRBJ2-5,NA,CASSSHSDILQETQYF,TGTGCCAGCAGTTCCCACTCGGACATCCTTCAAGAGACCCAGTACTTC
many,TRBV20-1,TRBJ2-7,NA,CSVDFASEGGEQYF,TGCAGTGTGGACTTTGCCTCCGAGGGTGGCGAGCAGTACTTC
few,TRBV6-1,TRBJ2-7,TRBD1,CASASGGTYEQYF,TGTGCCAGTGCGTCAGGGGGAACCTACGAGCAGTACTTC
many,TRBV7-3,TRBJ2-1,TRBD2,CASSLRGTSGSPYNEQFF,TGTGCCAGCAGCTTAAGGGGTACTAGCGGGAGCCCCTACAATGAGCAGTTCTTC